The 13 T cell receptor beta chains below were found in one sample sequenced in a study of cytomegalovirus exposure and HLA in healthy donors. Primers included in the PCR were 60 Vbeta and 13 Jbeta primers. Assay used: immunoSEQ multiplex PCR; TCRdb lists only in-frame clones, some missing. Here the sample spans roughly 150,000 clones, around 79% being singletons. The sample consisted of PBMCs. Receptor source: a man aged 30 to 39 in good health and CMV-seropositive.

The chain joins TRBV28 to TRBJ2-7; a possible D gene is TRBD1 (5 bases). V was clipped by 8 bases and J by 4 bases, with 9 bases between them. Germline V gene sequence: CDR1 MDHEN, CDR2 SYDVKM. The length of the CDR3 is 11 residues. The CDR3 loop is CASRAGYEQYF. The CDR3 DNA sequence: TGTGCCAGCCGGGCAGGGTACGAGCAGTACTTC. Looking up the rest from reference TRBV28 and TRBJ2-7 gives the full variable domain: DVKVTQSSRYLVKRTGEKVFLECVQDMDHENMFWYRQDPGLGLRLIYFSYDVKMKEKGDIPEGYSVSREKKERFSLILESASTNQTSMYLCASRAGYEQYFGPGTRLTVT.

The chain recombines TRBV7-2 with TRBJ2-5; D gene unclear. This CDR3 region has 14 residues. Per the germline V gene, CDR1 is SGHTA and CDR2 is FQGNSA. Trimming cost V 2 bases and J 2 bases, with 9 bases left between them. CDR3 DNA sequence: TGTGCCAGCAGCTTAAACAGCTTACAAGAGACCCAGTACTTC. It yields the protein CASSLNSLQETQYF.

The chain employs TRBV7-9 and TRBJ2-2; D unresolved. CDR3 size: 16 residues. V was clipped by 1 base and J by 1 base, with 10 bases between them. Germline assignment: CDR1 SEHNR and CDR2 FQNEAQ (reference sequence). CDR3 amino acids: CASSLVWAGNTGELFF. CDR3 coding DNA: TGTGCCAGCAGCTTAGTTTGGGCAGGGAACACCGGGGAGCTGTTTTTT.

Of note for this clone: This specimen includes other DNA sequences encoding the same CDR3. The chain joins TRBV5-1 to TRBJ2-2, with a weak D call TRBD1 (5 bases). CDR1 and CDR2 (germline): SGHRS, YFSETQ. Trimming cost V 0 bases and J 2 bases, with 11 bases left between them. The CDR3 has 16 residues. The CDR3 here is CASSLVQRGNTGELFF. The DNA for the CDR3 is TGCGCCAGCAGCTTGGTTCAAAGGGGCAACACCGGGGAGCTGTTTTTT. The variable domain in full, completed from reference TRBV5-1 and TRBJ2-2, reads KAGVTQTPRYLIKTRGQQVTLSCSPISGHRSVSWYQQTPGQGLQFLFEYFSETQRNKGNFPGRFSGRQFSNSRSEMNVSTLELGDSALYLCASSLVQRGNTGELFFGEGSRLTVL.

The chain is built from TRBV12-5 and TRBJ2-2, with TRBD2 matching over 7 bases. In germline, CDR1 is LGHNT, CDR2 FRNRAP. CDR3 length: 15 residues. V lost 1 base, J lost 6 bases, and 5 bases stayed unmatched. This CDR3 reads CASGLEAGASGELFF. In nucleotides, the CDR3 is TGTGCTAGTGGTTTGGAGGCGGGAGCGTCCGGGGAGCTGTTTTTT.

The rearrangement uses TRBV6-5 and TRBJ1-5; TRBD1 matches 8 bases. Germline V lookup: CDR1 MNHEY, CDR2 SVGAGI. J was trimmed by 2 bases and V by 5 bases; bases with no gene match: 5. There are 15 residues in the CDR3. In DNA form, the CDR3 reads TGTGCCAGCAGTCTGGACAGGGTGGGCAATCAGCCCCAGCATTTT. Its translation is CASSLDRVGNQPQHF.

V and J are TRBV28 and TRBJ1-5; perhaps TRBD1 as D (5 bases). This CDR3 region has 15 residues. From germline, CDR1 is MDHEN and CDR2 SYDVKM. V lost 6 bases and J 2 bases, leaving 14 bases between the germline ends. This chain's CDR3 is CASRGSGMGNQPQHF. CDR3 coding DNA: TGTGCCAGCAGGGGTTCAGGGATGGGCAATCAGCCCCAGCATTTT.

The rearrangement links TRBV6-5 to TRBJ2-5, with D perhaps matching TRBD1 (5 bases). CDR1 is MNHEY, CDR2 SVGAGI, per germline. Trimming removed 2 bases from V and 1 base from J, with 8 bases in between. The CDR3 length is 14 residues. This CDR3 reads CASSYPDIQETQYF. For the CDR3, the DNA is TGTGCCAGCAGTTACCCGGACATCCAAGAGACCCAGTACTTC.

This chain uses TRBV6-1 with TRBJ1-4, with D unclear. This CDR3 spans 17 amino acids. In germline, CDR1 is MNHNS, CDR2 SASEGT. Deletions cut 2 bases from V and 0 bases from J, with 13 bases between. The CDR3 nucleotides are TGTGCCAGCAGTGAATTTGGACGGACTTCAACTAATGAAAAACTGTTTTTT. It yields the protein CASSEFGRTSTNEKLFF.

This clone came up a few times. This chain links TRBV5-5 with TRBJ1-6; TRBD1 matches 11 bases. The CDR3 length is 15 residues. Per germline, CDR1 SGHKS and CDR2 YYEKEE (reference sequence). J lost 9 bases, V lost 1 base, and 3 bases had no gene match. CDR3 DNA sequence: TGTGCCAGCAGCTTGCTAGGACAGGGGGCTTCACCCCTCCACTTT. It specifies CASSLLGQGASPLHF.

This rearrangement joins TRBV9 to TRBJ2-7; D is unclear. V lost 0 bases to trimming and J lost 2 bases, with 6 bases between them. This CDR3 is 13 amino acids long. Germline CDR1 SGDLS, CDR2 YYNGEE. The CDR3 region has the DNA TGTGCCAGCAGCGTAGACACCCCCTACGAGCAGTACTTC. Protein sequence: CASSVDTPYEQYF.

This chain uses TRBV29-1 with TRBJ2-3; 11 bases agree with TRBD2. CDR3 length: 14 residues. Germline V gene sequence: CDR1 SQVTM, CDR2 ANQGSEA. V lost 6 bases, J lost 2 bases, and 4 bases stayed unmatched. This CDR3 reads CSVGTSGDTDTQYF. As DNA, the CDR3 is TGCAGCGTGGGGACTAGCGGAGACACAGATACGCAGTATTTT.

The chain links TRBV7-2 to TRBJ1-5; D is uncertain. CDR3 size: 16 residues. V lost 1 base to trimming and J lost 3 bases, with 13 bases between them. Germline-derived CDR1 and CDR2 are SGHTA and FQGNSA. The CDR3 spells CASSLVSGKPNQPQHF. The CDR3 DNA reads TGTGCCAGCAGCTTAGTTTCCGGGAAACCCAATCAGCCCCAGCATTTT. Full variable domain (missing parts from reference TRBV7-2 and TRBJ1-5): GAGVSQSPSNKVTEKGKDVELRCDPISGHTALYWYRQSLGQGLEFLIYFQGNSAPDKSGLPSDRFSAERTGGSVSTLTIQRTQQEDSAVYLCASSLVSGKPNQPQHFGDGTRLSIL.